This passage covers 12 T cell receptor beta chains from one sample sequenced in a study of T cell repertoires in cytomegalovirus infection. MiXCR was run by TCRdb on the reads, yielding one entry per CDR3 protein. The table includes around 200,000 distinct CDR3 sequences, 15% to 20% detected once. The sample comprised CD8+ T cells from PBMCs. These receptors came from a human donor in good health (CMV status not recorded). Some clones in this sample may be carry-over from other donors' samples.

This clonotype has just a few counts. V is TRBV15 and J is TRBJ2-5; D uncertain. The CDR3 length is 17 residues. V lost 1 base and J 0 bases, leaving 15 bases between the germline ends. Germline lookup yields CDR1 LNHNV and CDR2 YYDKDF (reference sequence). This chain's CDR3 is CATSRVDGLRNQETQYF. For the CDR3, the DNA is TGTGCCACCAGCAGAGTAGATGGCCTCAGGAACCAAGAGACCCAGTACTTC.

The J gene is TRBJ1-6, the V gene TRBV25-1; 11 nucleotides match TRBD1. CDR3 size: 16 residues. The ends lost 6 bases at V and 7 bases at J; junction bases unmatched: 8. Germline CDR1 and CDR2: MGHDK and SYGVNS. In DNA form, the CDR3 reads TGTGCCAGCAGCCGCGGACAGGGGGCAACCAATTCACCCCTCCACTTT. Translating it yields CASSRGQGATNSPLHF.

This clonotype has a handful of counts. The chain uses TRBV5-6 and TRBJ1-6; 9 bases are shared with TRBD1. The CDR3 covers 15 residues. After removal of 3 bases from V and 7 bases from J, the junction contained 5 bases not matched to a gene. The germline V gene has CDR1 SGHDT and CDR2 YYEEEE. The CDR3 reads CASSSGTGYNSPLHF. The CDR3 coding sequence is TGTGCCAGCAGCTCAGGGACAGGGTACAATTCACCCCTCCACTTT.

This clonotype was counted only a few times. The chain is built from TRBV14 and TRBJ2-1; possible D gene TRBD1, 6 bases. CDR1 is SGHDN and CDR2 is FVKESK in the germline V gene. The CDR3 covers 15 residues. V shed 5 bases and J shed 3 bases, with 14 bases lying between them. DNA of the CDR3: TGTGCCAGCAGCGCAAGTCGGACAGTCTACAATGAGCAGTTCTTC. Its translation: CASSASRTVYNEQFF.

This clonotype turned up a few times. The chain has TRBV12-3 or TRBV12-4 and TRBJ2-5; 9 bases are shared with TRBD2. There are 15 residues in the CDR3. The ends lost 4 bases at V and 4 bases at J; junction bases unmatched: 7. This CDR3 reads CASSSRGGGPETQYF. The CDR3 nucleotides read TGTGCCAGCAGTTCGCGGGGGGGTGGACCAGAGACCCAGTACTTC.

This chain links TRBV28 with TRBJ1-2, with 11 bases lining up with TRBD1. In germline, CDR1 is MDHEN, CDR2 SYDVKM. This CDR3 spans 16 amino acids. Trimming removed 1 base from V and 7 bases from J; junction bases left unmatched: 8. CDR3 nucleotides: TGTGCCAGCAGTTTATCGTCGGGACAGGGGGTCCTTGGCTACACCTTC. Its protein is CASSLSSGQGVLGYTF.

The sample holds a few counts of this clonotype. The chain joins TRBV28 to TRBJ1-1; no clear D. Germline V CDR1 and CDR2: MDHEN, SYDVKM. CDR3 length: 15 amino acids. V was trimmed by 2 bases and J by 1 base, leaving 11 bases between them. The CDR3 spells CASSLAGERNTEAFF. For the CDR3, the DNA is TGTGCCAGCAGTTTAGCGGGAGAGAGGAACACTGAAGCTTTCTTT.

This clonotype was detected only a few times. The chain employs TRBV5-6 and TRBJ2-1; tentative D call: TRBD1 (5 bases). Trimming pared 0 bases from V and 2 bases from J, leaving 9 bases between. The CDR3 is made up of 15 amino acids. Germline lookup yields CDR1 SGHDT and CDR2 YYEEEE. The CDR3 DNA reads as TGTGCCAGCAGCTTGGCCAGGGTGGCCTACAATGAGCAGTTCTTC. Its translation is CASSLARVAYNEQFF.

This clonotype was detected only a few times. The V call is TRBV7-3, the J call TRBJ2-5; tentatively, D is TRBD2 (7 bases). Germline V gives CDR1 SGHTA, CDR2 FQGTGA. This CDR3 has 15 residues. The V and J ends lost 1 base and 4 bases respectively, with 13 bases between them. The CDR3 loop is CASSLNGGAGETQYF. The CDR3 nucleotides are TGTGCCAGCAGCTTAAATGGGGGGGCAGGAGAGACCCAGTACTTC.

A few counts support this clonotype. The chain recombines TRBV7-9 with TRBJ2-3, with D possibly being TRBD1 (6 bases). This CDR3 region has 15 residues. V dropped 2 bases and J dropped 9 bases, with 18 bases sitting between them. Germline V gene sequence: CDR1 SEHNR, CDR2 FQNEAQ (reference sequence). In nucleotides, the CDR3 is TGTGCCAGCAGCTTATCAGGGGCTCGATTGGGAACGCAGTATTTT. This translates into CASSLSGARLGTQYF.

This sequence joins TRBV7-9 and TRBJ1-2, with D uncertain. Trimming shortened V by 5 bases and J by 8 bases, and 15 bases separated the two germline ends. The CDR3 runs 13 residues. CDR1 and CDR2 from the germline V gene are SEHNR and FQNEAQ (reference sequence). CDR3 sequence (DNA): TGTGCCAGCAGCCCCGCATTGGTACAAGGCTACACCTTC. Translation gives CASSPALVQGYTF.

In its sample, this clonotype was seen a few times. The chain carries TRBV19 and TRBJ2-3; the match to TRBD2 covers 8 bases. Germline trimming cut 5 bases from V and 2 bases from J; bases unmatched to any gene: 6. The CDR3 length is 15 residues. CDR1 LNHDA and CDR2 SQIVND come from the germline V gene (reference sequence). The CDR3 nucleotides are TGTGCCAGTAGTGAAAGCGGGGGCTCCACAGATACGCAGTATTTT. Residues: CASSESGGSTDTQYF. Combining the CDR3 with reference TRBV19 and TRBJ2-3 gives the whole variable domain DGGITQSPKYLFRKEGQNVTLSCEQNLNHDAMYWYRQDPGQGLRLIYYSQIVNDFQKGDIAEGYSVSREKKESFPLTVTSAQKNPTAFYLCASSESGGSTDTQYFGPGTRLTVL.